The 7 T cell receptor beta chains below were found in one sample sequenced in a study of T-cell memory formation after mild COVID-19. Using its own MiXCR run on the 5' RACE reads, TCRdb lists one record per CDR3 protein. The top ten hold 28% of the sample, which has nearly 110,000 distinct CDR3 sequences, about 18% seen once. Sequenced: PBMCs or a T cell subset sorted from them (not recorded which). The source of these receptors is an adult woman who had mild COVID-19 (a few samples of this study predate the infection). Cell type and time point are not known.

This clonotype was detected a few times. The chain couples TRBV5-1 to TRBJ2-1; D unclear. The length of the CDR3 is 12 residues. V lost 0 bases and J 10 bases, leaving 8 bases between the germline ends. Germline V gene data show CDR1 as SGHRS and CDR2 as YFSETQ. CDR3 amino acids: CASSLEATEQFF. CDR3 nucleotide sequence: TGCGCCAGCAGCTTGGAGGCGACAGAGCAGTTCTTC.

V is TRBV20-1 and J is TRBJ2-4; 9 bases map to TRBD2. Germline V gene lookup returns CDR1 DFQATT and CDR2 SNEGSKA (reference sequence). Trimming at V came to 0 bases and at J to 8 bases, leaving 5 bases not matched to a gene. The CDR3 length is 14 residues. The CDR3: CSARDGSGGDIQYF. CDR3 nucleotide sequence: TGCAGTGCTAGAGATGGTAGCGGGGGTGACATTCAGTACTTC.

The chain joins TRBV12-3 or TRBV12-4 to TRBJ2-1; 13 nucleotides match TRBD2. CDR3 length: 16 residues. The junction had 6 bases not matched to a gene; V was cut back by 1 base and J by 9 bases. In DNA form, the CDR3 reads TGTGCCAGCAGTTTAGGAGGACTAGCGGGGGAAGGTGAGCAGTTCTTC. This gives the protein CASSLGGLAGEGEQFF.

This chain joins TRBV7-3 and TRBJ2-5; a possible D gene is TRBD2 (6 bases). The V gene's germline CDR1 is SGHTA and CDR2 FQGTGA. This CDR3 spans 13 amino acids. The germline V and J ends were trimmed by 4 bases and 2 bases, with 8 bases remaining between them. CDR3 nucleotides: TGTGCCAGCAGCTCGGGAGATCAAGAGACCCAGTACTTC. Amino acid sequence: CASSSGDQETQYF.

This chain connects TRBV7-7 to TRBJ1-1; D gene unclear. This CDR3 region has 13 residues. Germline values: CDR1 SSHAT, CDR2 FNYEAQ (reference sequence). V was trimmed by 5 bases and J by 6 bases, leaving 13 bases between them. The CDR3 sequence: CASSQDLSAEAFF. The CDR3 DNA is TGTGCCAGCAGCCAGGACCTCTCTGCTGAAGCTTTCTTT.

This clonotype was counted many times. The V and J genes are TRBV7-8 and TRBJ2-4; TRBD2 agrees at 7 bases. V was pared by 5 bases and J by 1 base, with 8 bases of the junction left unmatched. CDR3 length: 16 amino acids. The V gene's germline CDR1 is SGHVS and CDR2 FQNEAQ. CDR3 DNA: TGTGCCAGCAGCCGGGGGTTGCGGGAGGCCAAAAACATTCAGTACTTC. Translation: CASSRGLREAKNIQYF.

This chain joins TRBV15 and TRBJ2-2; D possibly corresponds to TRBD1 (5 bases). Germline loops: CDR1 LNHNV, CDR2 YYDKDF (reference sequence). Trimming left V 1 base short and J 8 bases short, with 14 bases between. The length of the CDR3 is 15 residues. The CDR3 loop is CATSRGVTELGELFF. For the CDR3, the DNA is TGTGCCACCAGCAGAGGCGTGACAGAACTGGGGGAGCTGTTTTTT.